Included here is one T cell receptor beta chain sequence, with context. Germline CDR1 is MDHEN and CDR2 is SYDVKM. V gave up 5 bases and J gave up 7 bases, with 24 bases separating them. The CDR3 consists of 16 residues. These data originate in a study of shared T cell receptors in the human thymus. TCRdb's table, derived via immunoSEQ multiplex PCR, lists solely in-frame clones and lacks some. The data show 500,000 to 750,000 clones, 85% to 90% seen once. A further study also used this sample, focusing on human thymus T cells. As reported in that work: Thymus tissue was removed during corrective cardiac surgery.

The rearrangement uses TRBV28 and TRBJ2-7; possible D gene TRBD2, 5 bases. Material for sequencing was thymocytes. The TCR originated in a boy under two years old with a congenital heart defect. The CDR3: CASSTRGSPPLEEQYF. CDR3 nucleotides: TGTGCCAGCAGTACCCGGGGTAGCCCCCCCCTGGAGGAGCAGTACTTC.